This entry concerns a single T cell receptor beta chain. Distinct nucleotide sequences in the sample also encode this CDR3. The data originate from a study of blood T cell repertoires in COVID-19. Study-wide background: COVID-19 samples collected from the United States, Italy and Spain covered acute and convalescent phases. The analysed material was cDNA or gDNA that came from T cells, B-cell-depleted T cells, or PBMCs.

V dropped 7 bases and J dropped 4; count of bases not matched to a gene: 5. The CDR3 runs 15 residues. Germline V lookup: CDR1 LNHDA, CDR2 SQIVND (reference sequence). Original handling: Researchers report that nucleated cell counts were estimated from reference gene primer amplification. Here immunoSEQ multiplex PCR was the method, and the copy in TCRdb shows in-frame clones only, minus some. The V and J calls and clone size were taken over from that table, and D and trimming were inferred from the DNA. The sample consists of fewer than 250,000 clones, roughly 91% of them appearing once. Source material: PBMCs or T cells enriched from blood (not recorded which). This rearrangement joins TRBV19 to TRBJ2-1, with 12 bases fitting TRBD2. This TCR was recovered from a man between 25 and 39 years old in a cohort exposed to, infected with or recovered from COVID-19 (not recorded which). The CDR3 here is CASTLGTSGYNEQFF. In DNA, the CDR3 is TGTGCCAGTACCCTGGGGACTAGCGGGTACAATGAGCAGTTCTTC.